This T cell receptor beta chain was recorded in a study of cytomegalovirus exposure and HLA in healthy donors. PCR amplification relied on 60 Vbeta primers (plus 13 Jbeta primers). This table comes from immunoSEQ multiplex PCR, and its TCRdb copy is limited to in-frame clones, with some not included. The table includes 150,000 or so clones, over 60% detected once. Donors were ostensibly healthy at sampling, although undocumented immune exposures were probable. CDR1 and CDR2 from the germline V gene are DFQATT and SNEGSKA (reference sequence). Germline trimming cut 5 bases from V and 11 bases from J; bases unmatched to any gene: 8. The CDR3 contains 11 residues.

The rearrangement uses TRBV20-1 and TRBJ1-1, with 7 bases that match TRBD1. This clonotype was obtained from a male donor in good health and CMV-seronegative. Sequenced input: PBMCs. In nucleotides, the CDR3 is TGCAGTGCTGAGCAGGGGGATGGTGCTTTCTTT. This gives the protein CSAEQGDGAFF.